This TCR beta chain was sequenced for a study of blood T cells in healthy people across ages. Germline CDR1 reads MNHNS; CDR2 reads SASEGT. This CDR3 comprises 15 residues. V was pared by 6 bases and J by 4 bases, with 11 bases of the junction left unmatched. This clonotype was seen more than once but under ten times. Together with a sample-barcoded 5' primer, a J-beta primer mix was included in a second PCR lasting about 6 to 12 cycles. TCRdb reanalysed the 5' RACE reads using MiXCR and keeps one entry per CDR3 protein. The sample has roughly 800,000 distinct CDR3 sequences, roughly 25% seen once. The sample also formed part of further work on T cells of mothers and their children.

This clonotype was obtained from a boy aged 10-17 years in good health. What was sequenced was blood. The J gene is TRBJ2-5, the V gene TRBV6-1; the match to TRBD1 covers 7 bases. In nucleotides, the CDR3 is TGTGCCAGCAGCCTAGACAGGGCTTCAGGAGAGACCCAGTACTTC. Protein product: CASSLDRASGETQYF.